The source of this T cell receptor beta chain is a study of blood T cell repertoires in COVID-19. The wider study: There were acute and convalescent COVID-19 samples, and they came from the United States, Italy and Spain. Sources were T cells, B-cell-depleted T cells, or PBMCs; the material itself was cDNA or gDNA.

Original data processing: Using reference gene primer amplification, nucleated cell counts were estimated. Measured with immunoSEQ multiplex PCR; TCRdb has only the in-frame clones, and not every one. V and J calls and clone size come straight from that table; D and trimming were deduced from the DNA. The table shows some 160,000 clones, with approximately 87% occurring only once. Sequenced material: peripheral blood. The TCR was taken from a woman between 65 and 79 years old with acute or convalescent COVID-19.

CDR3 in DNA: TGTGCCAGCAGCATACGGGACAGTTACTCTGGAAACACCATATATTTT. Translated, it gives CASSIRDSYSGNTIYF. The V gene is TRBV5-8, the J gene TRBJ1-3; TRBD1 matches at 7 bases. Germline V gene sequence: CDR1 SGHTS, CDR2 YDEGEE. Losses at the gene ends were 4 bases for V and 0 bases for J; bases not matched to a gene: 7. The CDR3 covers 16 residues.